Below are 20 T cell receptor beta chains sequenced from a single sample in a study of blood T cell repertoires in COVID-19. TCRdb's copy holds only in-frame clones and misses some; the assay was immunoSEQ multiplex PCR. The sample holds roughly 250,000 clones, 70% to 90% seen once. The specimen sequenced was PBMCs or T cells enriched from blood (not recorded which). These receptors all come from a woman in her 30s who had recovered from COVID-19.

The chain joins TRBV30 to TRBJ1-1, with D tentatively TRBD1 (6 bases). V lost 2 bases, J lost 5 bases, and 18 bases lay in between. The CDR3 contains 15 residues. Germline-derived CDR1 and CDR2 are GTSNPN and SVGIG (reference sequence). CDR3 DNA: TGTGCCTGGAGTACAGGGACGAGGAGTGAGACTGAAGCTTTCTTT. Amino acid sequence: CAWSTGTRSETEAFF.

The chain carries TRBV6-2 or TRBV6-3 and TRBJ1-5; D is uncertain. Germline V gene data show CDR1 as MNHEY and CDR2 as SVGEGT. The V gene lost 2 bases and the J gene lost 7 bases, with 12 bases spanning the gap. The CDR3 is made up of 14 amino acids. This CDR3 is CASSYVGSGQPQHF. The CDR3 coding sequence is TGTGCCAGCAGTTACGTGGGGAGCGGGCAGCCCCAGCATTTT.

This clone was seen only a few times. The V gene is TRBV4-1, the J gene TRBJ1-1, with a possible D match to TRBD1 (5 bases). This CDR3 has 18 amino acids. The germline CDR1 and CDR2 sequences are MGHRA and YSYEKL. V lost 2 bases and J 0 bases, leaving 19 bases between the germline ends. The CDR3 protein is CASSQWGERGHMNTEAFF. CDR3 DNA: TGCGCCAGCAGCCAATGGGGGGAAAGGGGTCACATGAACACTGAAGCTTTCTTT.

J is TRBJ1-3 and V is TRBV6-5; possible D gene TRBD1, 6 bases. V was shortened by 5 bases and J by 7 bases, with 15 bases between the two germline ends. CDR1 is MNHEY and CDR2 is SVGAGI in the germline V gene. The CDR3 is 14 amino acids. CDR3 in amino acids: CASSIYREGNTIYF. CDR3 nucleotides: TGTGCCAGCAGTATTTACAGGGAGGGGAACACCATATATTTT.

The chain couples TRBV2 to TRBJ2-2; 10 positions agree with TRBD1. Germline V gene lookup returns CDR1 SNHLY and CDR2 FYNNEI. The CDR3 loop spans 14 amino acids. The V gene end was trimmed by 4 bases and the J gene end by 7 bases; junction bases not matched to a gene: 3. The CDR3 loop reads CASSAGQGFGELFF. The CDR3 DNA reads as TGTGCCAGCAGTGCGGGACAGGGGTTCGGGGAGCTGTTTTTT.

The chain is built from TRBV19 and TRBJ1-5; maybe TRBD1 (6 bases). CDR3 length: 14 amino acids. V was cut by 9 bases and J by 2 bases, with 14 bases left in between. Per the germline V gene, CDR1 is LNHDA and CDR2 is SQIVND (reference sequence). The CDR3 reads CASRTGTRNQPQHF. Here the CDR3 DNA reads TGTGCCAGCCGAACCGGGACACGCAATCAGCCCCAGCATTTT.

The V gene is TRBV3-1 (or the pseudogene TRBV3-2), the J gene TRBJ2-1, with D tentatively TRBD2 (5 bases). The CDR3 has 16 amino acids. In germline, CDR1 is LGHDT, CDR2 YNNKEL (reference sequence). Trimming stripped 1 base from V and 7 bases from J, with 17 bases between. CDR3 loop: CASSQGREGVENEQFF. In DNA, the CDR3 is TGTGCCAGCAGCCAAGGTAGAGAGGGAGTGGAGAATGAGCAGTTCTTC.

The CDR3 nucleotides read TGTGCCAGCAGATCCAGGACAGGGTCCTACGAGCAGTACTTC. It specifies CASRSRTGSYEQYF. The chain employs TRBV5-8 and TRBJ2-7, with TRBD1 identical over 8 bases. The CDR3 consists of 14 residues. J gave up 1 base and V 5 bases, and 5 bases lay outside the gene matches. Germline V gene data show CDR1 as SGHTS and CDR2 as YDEGEE.

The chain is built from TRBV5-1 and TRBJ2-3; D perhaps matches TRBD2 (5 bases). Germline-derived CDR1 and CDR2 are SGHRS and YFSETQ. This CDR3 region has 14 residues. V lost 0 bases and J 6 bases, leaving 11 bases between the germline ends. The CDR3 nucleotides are TGCGCCAGCAGCTTGGTCACGGGGTCGGATACGCAGTATTTT. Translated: CASSLVTGSDTQYF.

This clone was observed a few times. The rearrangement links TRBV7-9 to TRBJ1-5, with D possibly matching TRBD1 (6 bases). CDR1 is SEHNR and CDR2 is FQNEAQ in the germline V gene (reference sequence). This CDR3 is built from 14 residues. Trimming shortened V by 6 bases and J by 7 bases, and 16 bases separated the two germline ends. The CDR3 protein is CASSPGQPPQPQHF. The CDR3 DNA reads TGTGCCAGCAGTCCCGGACAGCCCCCACAGCCCCAGCATTTT.

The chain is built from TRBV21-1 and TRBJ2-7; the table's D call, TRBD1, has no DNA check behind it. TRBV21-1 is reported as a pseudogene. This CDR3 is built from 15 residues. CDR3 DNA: TGTGCCAGCAGCCCTGACAGGGGGTATAGGTACGAGCAGTACTTC. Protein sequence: CASSPDRGYRYEQYF.

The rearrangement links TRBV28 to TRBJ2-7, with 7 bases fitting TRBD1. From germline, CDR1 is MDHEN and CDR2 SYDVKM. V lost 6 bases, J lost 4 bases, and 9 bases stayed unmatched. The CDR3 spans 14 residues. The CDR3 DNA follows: TGTGCCAGCAGCCGCCCGGGACAGTTATACGAGCAGTACTTC. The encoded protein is CASSRPGQLYEQYF.

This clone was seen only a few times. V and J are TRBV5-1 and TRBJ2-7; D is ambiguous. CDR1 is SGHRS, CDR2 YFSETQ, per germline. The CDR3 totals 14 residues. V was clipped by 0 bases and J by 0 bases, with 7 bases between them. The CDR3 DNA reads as TGCGCCAGCAGCTTGGGCCAGGTCTCCTACGAGCAGTACTTC. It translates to CASSLGQVSYEQYF.

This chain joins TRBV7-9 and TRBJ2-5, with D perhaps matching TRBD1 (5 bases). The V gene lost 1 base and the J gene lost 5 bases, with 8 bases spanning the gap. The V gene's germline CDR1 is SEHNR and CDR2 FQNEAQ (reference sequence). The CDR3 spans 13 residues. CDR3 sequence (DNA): TGTGCCAGCAGCTTAGGGGGCCTCGAGACCCAGTACTTC. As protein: CASSLGGLETQYF.

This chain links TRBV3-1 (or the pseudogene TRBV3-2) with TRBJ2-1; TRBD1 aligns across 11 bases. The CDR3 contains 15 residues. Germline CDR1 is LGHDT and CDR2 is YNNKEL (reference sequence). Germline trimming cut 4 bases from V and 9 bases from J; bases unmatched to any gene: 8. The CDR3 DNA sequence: TGTGCCAGCAGCCTGGGGACAGGGGGTCCGGGTGAGCAGTTCTTC. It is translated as CASSLGTGGPGEQFF.

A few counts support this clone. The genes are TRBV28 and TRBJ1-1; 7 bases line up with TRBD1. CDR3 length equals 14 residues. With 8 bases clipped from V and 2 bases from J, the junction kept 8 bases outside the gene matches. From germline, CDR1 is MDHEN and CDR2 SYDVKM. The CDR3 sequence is CASQGEMGNTEAFF. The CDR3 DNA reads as TGTGCCAGCCAGGGGGAAATGGGTAACACTGAAGCTTTCTTT. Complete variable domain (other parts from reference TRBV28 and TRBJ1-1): DVKVTQSSRYLVKRTGEKVFLECVQDMDHENMFWYRQDPGLGLRLIYFSYDVKMKEKGDIPEGYSVSREKKERFSLILESASTNQTSMYLCASQGEMGNTEAFFGQGTRLTVV.

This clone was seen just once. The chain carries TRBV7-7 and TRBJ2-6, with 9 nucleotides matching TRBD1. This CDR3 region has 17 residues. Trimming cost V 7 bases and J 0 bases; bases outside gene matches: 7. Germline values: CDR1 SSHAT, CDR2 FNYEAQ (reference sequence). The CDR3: CASNRQGVFSGANVLTF. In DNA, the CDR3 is TGTGCCAGCAACAGACAGGGGGTTTTCTCTGGGGCCAACGTCCTGACTTTC.

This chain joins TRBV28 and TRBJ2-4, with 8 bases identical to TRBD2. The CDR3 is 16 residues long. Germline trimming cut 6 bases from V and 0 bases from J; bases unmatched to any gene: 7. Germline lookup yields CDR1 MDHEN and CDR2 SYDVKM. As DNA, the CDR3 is TGTGCCAGCAGCCCACTAGCGGAGATAGCCAAAAACATTCAGTACTTC. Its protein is CASSPLAEIAKNIQYF.

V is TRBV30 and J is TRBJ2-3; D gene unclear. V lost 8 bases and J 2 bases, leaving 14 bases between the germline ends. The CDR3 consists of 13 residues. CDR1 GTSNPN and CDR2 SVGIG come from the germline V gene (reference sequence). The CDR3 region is CAGSKKYTDTQYF. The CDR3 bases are TGTGCCGGTAGTAAGAAATACACAGATACGCAGTATTTT.

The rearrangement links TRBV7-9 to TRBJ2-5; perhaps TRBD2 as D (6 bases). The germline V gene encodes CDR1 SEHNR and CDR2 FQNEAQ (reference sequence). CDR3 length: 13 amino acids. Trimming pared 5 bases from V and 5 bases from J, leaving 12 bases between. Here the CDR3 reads CASSNRDWETQYF. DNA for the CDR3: TGTGCCAGCAGCAACCGGGACTGGGAGACCCAGTACTTC.